These 10 T cell receptor beta chains originate from one sample sequenced in a study of beta chain features in type 1 diabetes. Overall study results and limits: Moderately but significantly shorter TCRB CDR3s were found in Type 1 diabetes patients in all four CD4+ subsets.

The antigens for these receptors are not known. Expressed TCRB transcripts were sequenced because the entire RNA isolate underwent reverse transcription. This table comes from immunoSEQ multiplex PCR, and its TCRdb copy is limited to in-frame clones, with some not included. The sample records 350,000 to 450,000 clones, around 12% being singletons. The sample taken for sequencing was naive CD4+ T cells from blood. The source is a woman between 18 and 29 years old with type 1 diabetes.

The chain recombines TRBV4-1 with TRBJ2-3, with 7 bases aligning to TRBD1. V lost 8 bases and J lost 5; bases outside the gene matches: 16. The CDR3 spans 16 residues. Germline values: CDR1 MGHRA, CDR2 YSYEKL. CDR3 sequence (DNA): TGCGCCAGCCGGAAGTCACGGGACAGAGCCGAAGATACGCAGTATTTT. Protein product: CASRKSRDRAEDTQYF.

This clone came up a few times. This sequence joins TRBV5-1 and TRBJ1-2, with 9 nucleotides matching TRBD1. The germline gives CDR1 SGHRS, CDR2 YFSETQ. The CDR3 extends over 14 amino acids. V lost 0 bases, J lost 7 bases, and 4 bases stayed unmatched. Here the CDR3 reads CASSLGQGVRGYTF. CDR3 sequence (DNA): TGCGCCAGCAGCTTGGGACAGGGGGTTCGTGGCTACACCTTC.

The chain combines TRBV6-5 with TRBJ1-2, with 8 bases lining up with TRBD1. V gave up 5 bases and J gave up 7 bases; unmatched junction bases: 12. CDR1 is MNHEY and CDR2 is SVGAGI in the germline V gene. The CDR3 covers 15 residues. This chain's CDR3 is CASSGLAAGTGGYTF. CDR3 nucleotides: TGTGCCAGCAGTGGCCTTGCGGCAGGGACAGGTGGCTACACCTTC.

The chain couples TRBV29-1 to TRBJ2-7; the D gene is possibly TRBD1 (5 bases). Trimming took off 7 bases at V and 2 bases at J, with 15 bases between the two ends. CDR1 SQVTM and CDR2 ANQGSEA come from the germline V gene. The CDR3 is 13 amino acids. CDR3 in amino acids: CSALTVLPYEQYF. CDR3 in DNA: TGCAGCGCCTTGACAGTGCTCCCCTACGAGCAGTACTTC.

This clone was detected a few times. The chain combines TRBV29-1 with TRBJ2-7; 12 bases agree with TRBD1. V dropped 7 bases and J dropped 5; count of bases not matched to a gene: 6. The CDR3 totals 13 residues. Germline-derived CDR1 and CDR2 are SQVTM and ANQGSEA. CDR3 residues: CSAPGTGGDEQYF. In DNA form, the CDR3 reads TGCAGCGCTCCCGGGACAGGGGGCGACGAGCAGTACTTC.

This rearrangement joins TRBV4-3 to TRBJ2-1, with 10 bases identical to TRBD2. Per germline, CDR1 LGHNA and CDR2 YSLEER. The V and J ends lost 1 base and 9 bases, in that order; junction bases with no gene match: 9. The CDR3 contains 16 residues. The CDR3 sequence: CASSQVWSGRASEQFF. The CDR3 DNA is TGCGCCAGCAGCCAAGTTTGGAGCGGGAGGGCAAGTGAGCAGTTCTTC.

This chain joins TRBV30 and TRBJ2-2; tentative D call: TRBD1 (5 bases). The CDR3 runs 12 residues. Germline V CDR1 and CDR2: GTSNPN, SVGIG (reference sequence). The V and J ends lost 1 base and 5 bases respectively, with 5 bases between them. The CDR3 spells CAWSEGTGELFF. CDR3 bases: TGTGCCTGGAGTGAGGGGACCGGGGAGCTGTTTTTT. Full variable domain (missing parts from reference TRBV30 and TRBJ2-2): SQTIHQWPATLVQPVGSPLSLECTVEGTSNPNLYWYRQAAGRGLQLLFYSVGIGQISSEVPQNLSASRPQDRQFILSSKKLLLSDSGFYLCAWSEGTGELFFGEGSRLTVL.

CDR3 amino acids: CASNPGQAYGYTF. In DNA, the CDR3 is TGTGCCAGCAACCCTGGACAGGCCTATGGCTACACCTTC. The chain combines TRBV28 with TRBJ1-2, with TRBD1 matching over 7 bases. CDR1 is MDHEN and CDR2 is SYDVKM in the germline V gene. The CDR3 is made up of 13 amino acids. V was clipped by 7 bases and J by 4 bases; unmatched bases: 6.

This clone was seen a handful of times. This chain connects TRBV2 to TRBJ1-1, with D possibly TRBD1 on 6 matching bases. Trimming stripped 7 bases from V and 0 bases from J, with 12 bases between. The CDR3 contains 14 residues. Per germline, CDR1 SNHLY and CDR2 FYNNEI. The CDR3 region has the DNA TGTGCCAGCATCGGGACAAAGTTGAACACTGAAGCTTTCTTT. This codes for CASIGTKLNTEAFF. Looking up the rest from reference TRBV2 and TRBJ1-1 gives the full variable domain: EPEVTQTPSHQVTQMGQEVILRCVPISNHLYFYWYRQILGQKVEFLVSFYNNEISEKSEIFDDQFSVERPDGSNFTLKIRSTKLEDSAMYFCASIGTKLNTEAFFGQGTRLTVV.

This clone was detected a few times. This chain joins TRBV7-2 and TRBJ2-4; a weak D match, TRBD2 (6 bases). CDR1 and CDR2 (germline): SGHTA, FQGNSA. Trimming removed 8 bases from V and 8 bases from J, with 19 bases in between. This CDR3 spans 14 amino acids. As DNA, the CDR3 is TGTGCCAGCGGGGACTCGATCTGGGCGGACATTCAGTACTTC. Amino acids: CASGDSIWADIQYF. Complete variable domain (other parts from reference TRBV7-2 and TRBJ2-4): GAGVSQSPSNKVTEKGKDVELRCDPISGHTALYWYRQSLGQGLEFLIYFQGNSAPDKSGLPSDRFSAERTGGSVSTLTIQRTQQEDSAVYLCASGDSIWADIQYFGAGTRLSVL.